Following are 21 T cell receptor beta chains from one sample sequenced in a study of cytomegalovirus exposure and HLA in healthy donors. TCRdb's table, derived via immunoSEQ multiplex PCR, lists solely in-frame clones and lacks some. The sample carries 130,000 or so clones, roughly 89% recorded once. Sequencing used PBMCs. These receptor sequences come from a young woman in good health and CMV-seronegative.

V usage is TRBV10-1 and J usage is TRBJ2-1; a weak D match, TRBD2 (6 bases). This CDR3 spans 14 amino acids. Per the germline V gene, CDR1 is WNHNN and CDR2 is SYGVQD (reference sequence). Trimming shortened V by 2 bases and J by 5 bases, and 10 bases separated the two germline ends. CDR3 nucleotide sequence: TGCGCCAGCAGTGAGGGGGGACTTAACAATGAGCAGTTCTTC. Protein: CASSEGGLNNEQFF.

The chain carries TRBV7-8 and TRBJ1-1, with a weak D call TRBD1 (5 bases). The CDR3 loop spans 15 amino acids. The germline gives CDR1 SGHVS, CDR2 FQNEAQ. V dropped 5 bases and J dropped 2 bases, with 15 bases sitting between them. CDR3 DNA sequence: TGTGCCAGCAGCCCCCGACAGAATGGAAACACTGAAGCTTTCTTT. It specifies CASSPRQNGNTEAFF.

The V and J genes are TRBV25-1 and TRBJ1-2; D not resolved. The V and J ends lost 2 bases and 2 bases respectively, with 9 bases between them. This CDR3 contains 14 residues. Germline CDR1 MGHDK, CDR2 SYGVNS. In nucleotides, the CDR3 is TGTGCCAGCAGTGAAGAGGGATTGAACTATGGCTACACCTTC. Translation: CASSEEGLNYGYTF.

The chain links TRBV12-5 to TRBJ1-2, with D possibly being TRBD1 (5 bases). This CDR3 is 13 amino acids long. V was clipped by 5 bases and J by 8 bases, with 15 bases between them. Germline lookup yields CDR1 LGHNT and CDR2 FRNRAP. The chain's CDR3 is CASGPGGIGGYTF. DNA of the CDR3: TGTGCTAGTGGTCCCGGGGGAATTGGGGGCTACACCTTC.

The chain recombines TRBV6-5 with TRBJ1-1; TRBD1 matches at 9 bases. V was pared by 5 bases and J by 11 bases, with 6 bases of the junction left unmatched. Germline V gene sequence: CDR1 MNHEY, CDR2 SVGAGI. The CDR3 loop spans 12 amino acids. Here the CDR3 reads CASSARTGDAFF. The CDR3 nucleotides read TGTGCCAGCAGTGCAAGGACAGGGGACGCTTTCTTT.

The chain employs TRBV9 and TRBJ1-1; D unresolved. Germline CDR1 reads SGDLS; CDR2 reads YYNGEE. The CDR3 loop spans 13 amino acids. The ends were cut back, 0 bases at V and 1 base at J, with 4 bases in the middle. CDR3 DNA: TGTGCCAGCAGCGTAGGGGCGAACACTGAAGCTTTCTTT. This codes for CASSVGANTEAFF. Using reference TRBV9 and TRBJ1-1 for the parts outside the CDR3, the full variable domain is DSGVTQTPKHLITATGQRVTLRCSPRSGDLSVYWYQQSLDQGLQFLIQYYNGEERAKGNILERFSAQQFPDLHSELNLSSLELGDSALYFCASSVGANTEAFFGQGTRLTVV.

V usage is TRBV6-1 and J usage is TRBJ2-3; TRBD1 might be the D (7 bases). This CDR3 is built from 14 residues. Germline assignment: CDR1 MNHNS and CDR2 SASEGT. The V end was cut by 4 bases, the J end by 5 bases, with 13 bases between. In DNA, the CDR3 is TGTGCCAGCAGTGCGACAGGGCGGGAAGATACGCAGTATTTT. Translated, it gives CASSATGREDTQYF.

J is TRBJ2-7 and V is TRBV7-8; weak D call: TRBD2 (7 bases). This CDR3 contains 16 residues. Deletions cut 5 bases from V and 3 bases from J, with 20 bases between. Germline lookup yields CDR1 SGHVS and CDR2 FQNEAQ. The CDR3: CASSARGGGEDYEQYF. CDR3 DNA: TGTGCCAGCAGCGCCCGGGGAGGGGGAGAAGACTACGAGCAGTACTTC.

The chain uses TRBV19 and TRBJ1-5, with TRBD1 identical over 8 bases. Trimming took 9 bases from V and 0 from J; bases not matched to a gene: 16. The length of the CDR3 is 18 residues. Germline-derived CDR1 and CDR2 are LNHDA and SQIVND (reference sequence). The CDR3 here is CASKDRGGLWLSNQPQHF. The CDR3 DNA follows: TGTGCCAGCAAAGACAGGGGAGGATTATGGCTTAGCAATCAGCCCCAGCATTTT.

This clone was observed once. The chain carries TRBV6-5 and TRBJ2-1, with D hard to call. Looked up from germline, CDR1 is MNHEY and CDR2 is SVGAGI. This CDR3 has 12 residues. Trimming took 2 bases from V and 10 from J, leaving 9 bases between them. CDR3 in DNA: TGTGCCAGCAGTTACCCGACCGGGGAGCAGTTCTTC. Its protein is CASSYPTGEQFF.

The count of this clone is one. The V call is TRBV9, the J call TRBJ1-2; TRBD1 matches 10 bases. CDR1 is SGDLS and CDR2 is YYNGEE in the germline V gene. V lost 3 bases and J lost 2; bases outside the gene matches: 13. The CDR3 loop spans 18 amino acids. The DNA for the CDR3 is TGTGCCAGCAGCGGAACCGGGACAGGGGACCTATTCAACTATGGCTACACCTTC. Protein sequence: CASSGTGTGDLFNYGYTF.

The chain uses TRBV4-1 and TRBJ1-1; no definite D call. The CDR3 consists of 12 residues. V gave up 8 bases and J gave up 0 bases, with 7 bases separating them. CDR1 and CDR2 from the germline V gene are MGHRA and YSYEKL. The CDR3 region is CASGAMNTEAFF. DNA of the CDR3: TGCGCCAGCGGAGCGATGAACACTGAAGCTTTCTTT.

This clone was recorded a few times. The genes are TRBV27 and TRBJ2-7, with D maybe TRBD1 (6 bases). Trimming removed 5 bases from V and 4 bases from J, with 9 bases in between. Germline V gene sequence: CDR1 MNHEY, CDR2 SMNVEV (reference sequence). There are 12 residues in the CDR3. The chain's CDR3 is CASSLGGYEQYF. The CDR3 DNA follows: TGTGCCAGCAGTCTAGGGGGTTACGAGCAGTACTTC.

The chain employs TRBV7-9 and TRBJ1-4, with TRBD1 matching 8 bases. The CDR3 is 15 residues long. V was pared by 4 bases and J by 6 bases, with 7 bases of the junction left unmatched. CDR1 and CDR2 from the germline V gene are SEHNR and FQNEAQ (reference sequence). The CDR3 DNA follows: TGTGCCAGCAGCTACAGGACAGGGCAGGATGAAAAACTGTTTTTT. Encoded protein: CASSYRTGQDEKLFF.

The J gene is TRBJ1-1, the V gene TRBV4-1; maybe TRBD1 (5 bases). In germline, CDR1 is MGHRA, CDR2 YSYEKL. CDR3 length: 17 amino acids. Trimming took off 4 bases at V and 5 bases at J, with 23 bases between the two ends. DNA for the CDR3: TGCGCCAGCAGCCCCTGGGGCAGGGCAAGCCTAGGGACTGAAGCTTTCTTT. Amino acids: CASSPWGRASLGTEAFF.

This CDR3 reads CASSLLQINEQFF. CDR3 nucleotide sequence: TGTGCCAGCAGCCTTCTACAGATCAATGAGCAGTTCTTC. The chain is built from TRBV7-6 and TRBJ2-1, with unresolved D. The length of the CDR3 is 13 residues. V lost 5 bases to trimming and J lost 6 bases, with 11 bases between them. Germline CDR1 and CDR2: SGHVS and FNYEAQ. Together with reference TRBV7-6 and TRBJ2-1, the CDR3 gives the full variable domain: GAGVSQSPRYKVTKRGQDVALRCDPISGHVSLYWYRQALGQGPEFLTYFNYEAQQDKSGLPNDRFSAERPEGSISTLTIQRTEQRDSAMYRCASSLLQINEQFFGPGTRLTVL.

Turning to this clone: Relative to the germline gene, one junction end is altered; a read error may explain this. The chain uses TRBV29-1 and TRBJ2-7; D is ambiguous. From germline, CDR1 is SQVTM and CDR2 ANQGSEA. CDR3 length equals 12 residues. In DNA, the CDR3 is TGCAGCGTTGAAGATCGTTCCCCTACACAGCACTTC. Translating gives CSVEDRSPTQHF.

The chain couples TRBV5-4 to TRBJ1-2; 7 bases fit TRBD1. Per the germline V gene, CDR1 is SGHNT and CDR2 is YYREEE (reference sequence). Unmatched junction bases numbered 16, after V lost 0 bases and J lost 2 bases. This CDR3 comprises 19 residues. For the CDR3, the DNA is TGTGCCAGCAGCTTGGCCCTAGACAGGGTCTTGTTGAGGAACTATGGCTACACCTTC. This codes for CASSLALDRVLLRNYGYTF. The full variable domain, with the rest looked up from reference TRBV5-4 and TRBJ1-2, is ETGVTQSPTHLIKTRGQQVTLRCSSQSGHNTVSWYQQALGQGPQFIFQYYREEENGRGNFPPRFSGLQFPNYSSELNVNALELDDSALYLCASSLALDRVLLRNYGYTFGSGTRLTVV.

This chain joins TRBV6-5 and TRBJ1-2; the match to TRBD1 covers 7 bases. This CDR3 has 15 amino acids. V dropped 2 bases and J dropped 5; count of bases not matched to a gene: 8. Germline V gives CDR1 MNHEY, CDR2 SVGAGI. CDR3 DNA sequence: TGTGCCAGCAGTTACGGACCGACAGGGTGGTATGGCTACACCTTC. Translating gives CASSYGPTGWYGYTF.

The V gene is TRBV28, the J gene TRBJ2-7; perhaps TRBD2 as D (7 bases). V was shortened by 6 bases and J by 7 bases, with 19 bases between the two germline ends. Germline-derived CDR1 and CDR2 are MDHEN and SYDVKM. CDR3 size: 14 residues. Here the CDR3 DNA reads TGTGCCAGCAGCTTAGACCAGGGGAGGGATGAGCAGTACTTC. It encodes CASSLDQGRDEQYF.

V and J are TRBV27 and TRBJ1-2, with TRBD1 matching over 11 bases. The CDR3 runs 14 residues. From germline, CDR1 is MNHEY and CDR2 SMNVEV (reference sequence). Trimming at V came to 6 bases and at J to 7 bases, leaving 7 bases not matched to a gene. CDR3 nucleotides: TGTGCCAGCAGCCTTAGGGACAGGGGGTCTGGCTACACCTTC. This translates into CASSLRDRGSGYTF.